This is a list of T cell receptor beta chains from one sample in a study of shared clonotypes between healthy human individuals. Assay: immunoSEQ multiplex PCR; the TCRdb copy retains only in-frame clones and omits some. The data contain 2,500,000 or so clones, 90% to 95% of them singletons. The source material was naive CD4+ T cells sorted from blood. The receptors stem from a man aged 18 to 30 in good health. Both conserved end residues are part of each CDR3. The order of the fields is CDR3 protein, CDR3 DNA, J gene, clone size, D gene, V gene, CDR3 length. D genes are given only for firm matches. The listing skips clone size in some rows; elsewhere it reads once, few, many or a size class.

cdr3_aa: CASSPPRPYRAEKLFF; cdr3_nt: TGCGCCAGCAGCCCACCCAGACCCTACAGGGCTGAAAAACTGTTTTTT; j_call: TRBJ1-4; clone_size: -; d_call: -; v_call: TRBV4-3; cdr3_length: 16
cdr3_aa: CASSPPFGREGRGEQFF; cdr3_nt: TGTGCCAGTAGTCCTCCCTTCGGGCGGGAGGGGAGAGGCGAGCAGTTCTTC; j_call: TRBJ2-1; clone_size: -; d_call: TRBD2; v_call: TRBV19; cdr3_length: 17
cdr3_aa: CASSDQRLGTNEKLFF; cdr3_nt: TGTGCCAGCAGTGATCAGAGGCTCGGAACTAATGAAAAACTGTTTTTT; j_call: TRBJ1-4; clone_size: -; d_call: -; v_call: TRBV2; cdr3_length: 16
cdr3_aa: CASGRGPTYEQYF; cdr3_nt: TGTGCCAGCGGGCGGGGGCCGACCTACGAGCAGTACTTC; j_call: TRBJ2-7; clone_size: -; d_call: -; v_call: TRBV6-5; cdr3_length: 13
cdr3_aa: CASRAGTSVYNEQFF; cdr3_nt: TGTGCCAGCAGGGCCGGGACTAGCGTCTACAATGAGCAGTTCTTC; j_call: TRBJ2-1; clone_size: -; d_call: TRBD2; v_call: TRBV5-6; cdr3_length: 15
cdr3_aa: CAWKVAGGYEQYF; cdr3_nt: TGTGCCTGGAAGGTAGCGGGAGGCTACGAGCAGTACTTC; j_call: TRBJ2-7; clone_size: -; d_call: TRBD2; v_call: TRBV30; cdr3_length: 13
cdr3_aa: CASSNGQGHQPQHF; cdr3_nt: TGTGCCAGCAGCAACGGACAGGGTCACCAGCCCCAGCATTTT; j_call: TRBJ1-5; clone_size: -; d_call: TRBD1; v_call: TRBV28; cdr3_length: 14
cdr3_aa: CASTLQTGTSGWADTQYF; cdr3_nt: TGTGCCTCCACCTTGCAGACCGGGACTAGCGGGTGGGCAGATACGCAGTATTTT; j_call: TRBJ2-3; clone_size: -; d_call: TRBD2; v_call: TRBV30; cdr3_length: 18
cdr3_aa: CASSRRDGVNSPLHF; cdr3_nt: TGTGCCAGCAGCCGGAGGGACGGCGTTAATTCACCCCTCCACTTT; j_call: TRBJ1-6; clone_size: -; d_call: -; v_call: TRBV7-8; cdr3_length: 15
cdr3_aa: CASSFVGTGKSGNQPQHF; cdr3_nt: TGTGCCAGCAGCTTCGTCGGGACAGGGAAATCGGGCAATCAGCCCCAGCATTTT; j_call: TRBJ1-5; clone_size: -; d_call: TRBD1; v_call: TRBV7-8; cdr3_length: 18
cdr3_aa: CASSSTGDLGYTF; cdr3_nt: TGCGCCAGCAGCTCTACAGGGGATCTTGGCTACACCTTC; j_call: TRBJ1-2; clone_size: -; d_call: TRBD1; v_call: TRBV4-1; cdr3_length: 13
cdr3_aa: CASSQDYRGQYF; cdr3_nt: TGTGCCAGCAGCCAAGATTACCGTGGGCAGTACTTC; j_call: TRBJ2-7; clone_size: few; d_call: -; v_call: TRBV14; cdr3_length: 12
cdr3_aa: CASSFGRISYEQYF; cdr3_nt: TGTGCCAGCTCATTCGGGAGAATTTCGTACGAGCAGTACTTC; j_call: TRBJ2-7; clone_size: -; d_call: -; v_call: TRBV18; cdr3_length: 14
cdr3_aa: CASSIDPRTSTVYEQYF; cdr3_nt: TGTGCCAGTAGTATAGATCCCCGAACCTCGACAGTCTACGAGCAGTACTTC; j_call: TRBJ2-7; clone_size: -; d_call: -; v_call: TRBV19; cdr3_length: 17
cdr3_aa: CAISESRGEWEKLFF; cdr3_nt: TGTGCCATCAGTGAGTCCAGGGGGGAATGGGAAAAACTGTTTTTT; j_call: TRBJ1-4; clone_size: -; d_call: TRBD1; v_call: TRBV10-3; cdr3_length: 15
cdr3_aa: CASSVERLSGGLDEQFF; cdr3_nt: TGTGCCAGCAGCGTAGAGAGACTTTCCGGAGGGCTGGATGAGCAGTTCTTC; j_call: TRBJ2-1; clone_size: -; d_call: -; v_call: TRBV9; cdr3_length: 17
cdr3_aa: CASSQDQVFGNEKLFF; cdr3_nt: TGCGCCAGCAGCCAAGATCAAGTATTTGGGAATGAAAAACTGTTTTTT; j_call: TRBJ1-4; clone_size: -; d_call: -; v_call: TRBV4-1; cdr3_length: 16
cdr3_aa: CASSSRTGGYNQPQHF; cdr3_nt: TGTGCCAGCAGTTCTAGGACAGGGGGGTACAATCAGCCCCAGCATTTT; j_call: TRBJ1-5; clone_size: -; d_call: TRBD1; v_call: TRBV28; cdr3_length: 16
cdr3_aa: CASSYSGGVGQPQHF; cdr3_nt: TGTGCCAGCAGTTACTCAGGAGGGGTGGGCCAGCCCCAGCATTTT; j_call: TRBJ1-5; clone_size: once; d_call: -; v_call: TRBV6-5; cdr3_length: 15
cdr3_aa: CASSLAGANTEAFF; cdr3_nt: TGCGCCAGCAGCCTCGCCGGGGCGAACACTGAAGCTTTCTTT; j_call: TRBJ1-1; clone_size: -; d_call: -; v_call: TRBV5-1; cdr3_length: 14
cdr3_aa: CASSLVGHLSSNEQFF; cdr3_nt: TGTGCCAGCAGTTTGGTAGGCCACTTGTCCTCCAATGAGCAGTTCTTC; j_call: TRBJ2-1; clone_size: -; d_call: -; v_call: TRBV28; cdr3_length: 16
cdr3_aa: CASSLGPAGGPNEQFF; cdr3_nt: TGCGCCAGCAGCTTGGGTCCAGCGGGAGGGCCCAATGAGCAGTTCTTC; j_call: TRBJ2-1; clone_size: once; d_call: TRBD2; v_call: TRBV5-1; cdr3_length: 16
cdr3_aa: CASSIVVVTGELFF; cdr3_nt: TGTGCCAGTAGTATTGTGGTGGTCACCGGGGAGCTGTTTTTT; j_call: TRBJ2-2; clone_size: -; d_call: -; v_call: TRBV19; cdr3_length: 14
cdr3_aa: CAINGEDLFYGYTF; cdr3_nt: TGTGCCATCAATGGGGAAGACCTGTTCTATGGCTACACCTTC; j_call: TRBJ1-2; clone_size: -; d_call: -; v_call: TRBV19; cdr3_length: 14
cdr3_aa: CASSPDRRNEKLFF; cdr3_nt: TGTGCCAGCAGCCCAGACAGACGTAATGAAAAACTGTTTTTT; j_call: TRBJ1-4; clone_size: -; d_call: -; v_call: TRBV6-5; cdr3_length: 14
cdr3_aa: CASSRDRVTGELFF; cdr3_nt: TGTGCCAGTAGTAGGGACAGGGTGACCGGGGAGCTGTTTTTT; j_call: TRBJ2-2; clone_size: -; d_call: TRBD1; v_call: TRBV19; cdr3_length: 14
cdr3_aa: CASSRGLAGVVDTQYF; cdr3_nt: TGTGCCAGCAGCAGGGGACTAGCGGGAGTTGTAGATACGCAGTATTTT; j_call: TRBJ2-3; clone_size: -; d_call: TRBD2; v_call: TRBV11-2; cdr3_length: 16
cdr3_aa: CASSLIRGSGAFF; cdr3_nt: TGTGCCAGCAGTTTAATCCGAGGAAGCGGGGCTTTCTTT; j_call: TRBJ1-1; clone_size: -; d_call: -; v_call: TRBV27; cdr3_length: 13
cdr3_aa: CAISDGGRGYGYTF; cdr3_nt: TGTGCCATCAGTGACGGGGGGCGCGGCTATGGCTACACCTTC; j_call: TRBJ1-2; clone_size: -; d_call: -; v_call: TRBV10-3; cdr3_length: 14
cdr3_aa: CASSRGTDYGYTF; cdr3_nt: TGTGCCAGCTCACGCGGGACCGACTATGGCTACACCTTC; j_call: TRBJ1-2; clone_size: -; d_call: -; v_call: TRBV18; cdr3_length: 13
cdr3_aa: CASSEGPLLEQYF; cdr3_nt: TGTGCCAGCAGTGAGGGACCCCTCCTGGAGCAGTACTTC; j_call: TRBJ2-7; clone_size: -; d_call: -; v_call: TRBV25-1; cdr3_length: 13
cdr3_aa: CSARDVPEAFF; cdr3_nt: TGCAGTGCTAGAGATGTACCTGAAGCTTTCTTT; j_call: TRBJ1-1; clone_size: few; d_call: -; v_call: TRBV20-1; cdr3_length: 11
cdr3_aa: CAWGQDREQYF; cdr3_nt: TGTGCCTGGGGGCAAGACAGAGAGCAGTACTTC; j_call: TRBJ2-7; clone_size: -; d_call: -; v_call: TRBV30; cdr3_length: 11
cdr3_aa: CASSAVAGGYTF; cdr3_nt: TGTGCCAGCAGCGCAGTTGCGGGTGGCTACACCTTC; j_call: TRBJ1-2; clone_size: -; d_call: -; v_call: TRBV7-2; cdr3_length: 12
cdr3_aa: CASSLGTSGYYEQYF; cdr3_nt: TGCGCCAGCAGCTTGGGCACTAGCGGGTATTACGAGCAGTACTTC; j_call: TRBJ2-7; clone_size: -; d_call: TRBD2; v_call: TRBV5-1; cdr3_length: 15
cdr3_aa: CASSISIAGGNRETQYF; cdr3_nt: TGTGCCAGCAGCATTTCGATAGCGGGAGGTAACAGGGAGACCCAGTACTTC; j_call: TRBJ2-5; clone_size: -; d_call: TRBD2; v_call: TRBV5-5; cdr3_length: 17
cdr3_aa: CASSLAQGPLNEKLFF; cdr3_nt: TGTGCCAGCAGTTTGGCGCAGGGTCCCCTTAATGAAAAACTGTTTTTT; j_call: TRBJ1-4; clone_size: -; d_call: -; v_call: TRBV27; cdr3_length: 16
cdr3_aa: CASSSIDNYGYTF; cdr3_nt: TGTGCCAGCAGCTCCATTGACAACTATGGCTACACCTTC; j_call: TRBJ1-2; clone_size: -; d_call: -; v_call: TRBV7-3; cdr3_length: 13
cdr3_aa: CASSRQGAAGGYTF; cdr3_nt: TGTGCCAGCAGTCGACAGGGGGCAGCGGGGGGCTACACCTTC; j_call: TRBJ1-2; clone_size: -; d_call: TRBD1; v_call: TRBV6-5; cdr3_length: 14
cdr3_aa: CASSFTGVGDEQYF; cdr3_nt: TGTGCCAGCAGTTTTACCGGGGTGGGGGACGAGCAGTACTTC; j_call: TRBJ2-7; clone_size: -; d_call: -; v_call: TRBV6-1; cdr3_length: 14
cdr3_aa: CASSLSGSGGDTQYF; cdr3_nt: TGTGCCAGCAGCCTCAGCGGGAGTGGGGGAGATACGCAGTATTTT; j_call: TRBJ2-3; clone_size: -; d_call: TRBD2; v_call: TRBV11-2; cdr3_length: 15
cdr3_aa: CAWSHGPGYEQYF; cdr3_nt: TGTGCCTGGAGTCACGGTCCGGGATACGAGCAGTACTTC; j_call: TRBJ2-7; clone_size: -; d_call: -; v_call: TRBV30; cdr3_length: 13
cdr3_aa: CASKSRTAFYTEAFF; cdr3_nt: TGTGCCAGCAAGTCCAGGACAGCCTTCTACACTGAAGCTTTCTTT; j_call: TRBJ1-1; clone_size: -; d_call: -; v_call: TRBV6-1; cdr3_length: 15
cdr3_aa: CSVPGGPGIGYGYTF; cdr3_nt: TGCAGCGTACCCGGGGGGCCGGGGATTGGCTATGGCTACACCTTC; j_call: TRBJ1-2; clone_size: -; d_call: -; v_call: TRBV29-1; cdr3_length: 15
cdr3_aa: CASSASRGRVYEQYF; cdr3_nt: TGTGCCAGCAGCGCTTCCCGTGGGCGGGTCTACGAGCAGTACTTC; j_call: TRBJ2-7; clone_size: -; d_call: -; v_call: TRBV11-1; cdr3_length: 15
cdr3_aa: CASRNRERQGKGYTF; cdr3_nt: TGTGCCAGCAGGAACCGGGAAAGGCAAGGTAAAGGCTACACCTTC; j_call: TRBJ1-2; clone_size: once; d_call: -; v_call: TRBV6-1; cdr3_length: 15